This T cell receptor beta chain is drawn from a study of T cells in Graves' hyperthyroidism and ophthalmopathy. Study results and limitations: Expanded thyroid clonotypes (above 0.001) were mostly also found in blood.

This clonotype was counted many times. Its antigen is undetermined. Patients were excluded for uncontrolled infection, other autoimmune disease, pregnancy or lactation. PBMCs came from around 9.7 ml fresh peripheral blood. Researchers amplified the TCR beta CDR3 regions from RNA transcripts. An initial round of RT-PCR targeting the TCR CDR3 relied on the HTBI primer set. TCRdb re-derived calls from the multiplex PCR reads in MiXCR, one entry per CDR3 protein. The sample has 340,000 or so distinct CDR3 sequences; roughly 23% are singletons. CDR1 is SGHRS, CDR2 YFSETQ, per germline. V gave up 0 bases and J gave up 3 bases, with 10 bases separating them. The CDR3 consists of 15 residues.

The V call is TRBV5-1, the J call TRBJ1-5, with D perhaps matching TRBD1 (5 bases). Sequencing was done on a sample of blood. The source of this sequence is a woman aged 45-60 years with Graves' hyperthyroidism. CDR3 sequence reads: CASSLAGANNQPQHF. The CDR3 nucleotides read TGCGCCAGCAGCTTGGCCGGGGCAAACAATCAGCCCCAGCATTTT.